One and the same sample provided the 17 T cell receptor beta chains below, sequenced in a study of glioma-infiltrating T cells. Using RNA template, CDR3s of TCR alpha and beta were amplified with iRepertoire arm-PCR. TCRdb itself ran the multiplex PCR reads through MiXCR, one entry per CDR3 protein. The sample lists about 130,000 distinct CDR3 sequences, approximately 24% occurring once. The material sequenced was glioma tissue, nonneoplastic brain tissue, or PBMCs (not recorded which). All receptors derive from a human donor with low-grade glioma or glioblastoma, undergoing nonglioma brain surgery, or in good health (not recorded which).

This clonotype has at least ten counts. The CDR3 coding sequence is TGTGCCAGCACCCCAGGGAACACTGAAGCTTTCTTT. Translation gives CASTPGNTEAFF. The V and J genes are TRBV12-3 or TRBV12-4 and TRBJ1-1; D is undetermined. V lost 7 bases, J lost 1 base, and 7 bases lay in between. This CDR3 comprises 12 residues.

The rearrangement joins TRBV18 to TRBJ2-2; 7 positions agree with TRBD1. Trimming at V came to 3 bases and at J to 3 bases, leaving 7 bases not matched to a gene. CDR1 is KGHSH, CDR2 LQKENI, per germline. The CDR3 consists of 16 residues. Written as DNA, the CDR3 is TGTGCCAGCTCACCGCCCGGACAGGAATACACCGGGGAGCTGTTTTTT. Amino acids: CASSPPGQEYTGELFF.

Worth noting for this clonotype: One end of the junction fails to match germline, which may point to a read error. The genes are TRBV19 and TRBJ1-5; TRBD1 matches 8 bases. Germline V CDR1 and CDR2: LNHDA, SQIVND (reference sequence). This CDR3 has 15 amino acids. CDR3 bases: TGTGCCAGTAGTATCGGGACAGGAACCAATCAGCTCCAGCATTTT. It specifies CASSIGTGTNQLQHF.

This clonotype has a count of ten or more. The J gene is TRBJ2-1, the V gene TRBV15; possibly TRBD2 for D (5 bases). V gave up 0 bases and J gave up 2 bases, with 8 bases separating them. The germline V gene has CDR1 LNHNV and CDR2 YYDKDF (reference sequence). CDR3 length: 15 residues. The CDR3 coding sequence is TGTGCCACCAGCAGAGAACCCGGGACCTACAATGAGCAGTTCTTC. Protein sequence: CATSREPGTYNEQFF.

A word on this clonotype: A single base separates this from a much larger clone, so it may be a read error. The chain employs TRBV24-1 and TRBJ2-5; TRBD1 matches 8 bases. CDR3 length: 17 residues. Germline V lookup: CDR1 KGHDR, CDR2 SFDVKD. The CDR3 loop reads CATSQGQGGVGQEAQYF. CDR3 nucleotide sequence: TGTGCCACCAGCCAAGGACAGGGTGGAGTCGGCCAAGAGGCCCAGTACTTC.

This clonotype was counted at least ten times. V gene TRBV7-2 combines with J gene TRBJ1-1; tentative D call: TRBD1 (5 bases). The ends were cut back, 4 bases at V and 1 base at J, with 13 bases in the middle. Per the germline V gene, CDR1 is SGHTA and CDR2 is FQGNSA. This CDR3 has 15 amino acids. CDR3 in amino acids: CASSSHPGANTEAFF. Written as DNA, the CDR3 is TGTGCCAGCAGCTCGCATCCCGGGGCGAACACTGAAGCTTTCTTT. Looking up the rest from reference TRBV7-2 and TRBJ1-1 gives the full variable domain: GAGVSQSPSNKVTEKGKDVELRCDPISGHTALYWYRQSLGQGLEFLIYFQGNSAPDKSGLPSDRFSAERTGGSVSTLTIQRTQQEDSAVYLCASSSHPGANTEAFFGQGTRLTVV.

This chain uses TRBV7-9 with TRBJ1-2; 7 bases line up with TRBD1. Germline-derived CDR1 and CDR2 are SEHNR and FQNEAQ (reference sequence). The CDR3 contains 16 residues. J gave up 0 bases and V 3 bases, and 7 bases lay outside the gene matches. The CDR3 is CASSFRTGRANYGYTF. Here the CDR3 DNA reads TGTGCCAGCAGCTTCAGGACAGGCCGAGCTAACTATGGCTACACCTTC.

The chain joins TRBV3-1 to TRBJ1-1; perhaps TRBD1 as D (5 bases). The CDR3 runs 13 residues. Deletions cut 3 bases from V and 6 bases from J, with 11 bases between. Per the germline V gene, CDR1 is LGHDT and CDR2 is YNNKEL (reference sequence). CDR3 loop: CASSHLGGAEAFF. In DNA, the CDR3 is TGTGCCAGCAGCCATCTTGGGGGAGCTGAAGCTTTCTTT.

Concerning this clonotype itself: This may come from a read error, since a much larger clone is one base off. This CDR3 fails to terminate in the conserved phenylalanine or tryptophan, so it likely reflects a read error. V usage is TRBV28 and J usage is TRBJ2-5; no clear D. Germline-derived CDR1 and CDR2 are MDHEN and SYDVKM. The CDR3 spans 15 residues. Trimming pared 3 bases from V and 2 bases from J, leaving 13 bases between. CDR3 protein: CASSFFGNEQETQYL. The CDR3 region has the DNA TGTGCCAGCAGTTTTTTCGGTAACGAACAAGAGACCCAGTACCTC.

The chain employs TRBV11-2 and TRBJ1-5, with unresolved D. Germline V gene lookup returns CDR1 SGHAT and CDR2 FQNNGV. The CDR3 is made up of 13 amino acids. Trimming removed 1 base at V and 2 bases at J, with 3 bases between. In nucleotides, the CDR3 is TGTGCCAGCAGCTTAGTCCGCAATCAGCCCCAGCATTTT. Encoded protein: CASSLVRNQPQHF.

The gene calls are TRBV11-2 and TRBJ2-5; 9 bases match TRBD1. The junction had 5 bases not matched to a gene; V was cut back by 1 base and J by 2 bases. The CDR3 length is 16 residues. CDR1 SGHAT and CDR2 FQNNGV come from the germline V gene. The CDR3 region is CASSLGGQGGQETQYF. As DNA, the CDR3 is TGTGCCAGCAGCTTAGGGGGACAGGGAGGGCAAGAGACCCAGTACTTC. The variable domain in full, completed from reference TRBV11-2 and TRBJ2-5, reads EAGVAQSPRYKIIEKRQSVAFWCNPISGHATLYWYQQILGQGPKLLIQFQNNGVVDDSQLPKDRFSAERLKGVDSTLKIQPAKLEDSAVYLCASSLGGQGGQETQYFGPGTRLLVL.

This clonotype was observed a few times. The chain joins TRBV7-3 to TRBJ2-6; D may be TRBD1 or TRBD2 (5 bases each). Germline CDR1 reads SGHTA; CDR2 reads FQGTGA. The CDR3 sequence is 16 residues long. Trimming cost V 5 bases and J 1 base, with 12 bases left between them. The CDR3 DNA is TGTGCCAGCAGCCGGGACCGAACTTCTGGGGCCAACGTCCTGACTTTC. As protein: CASSRDRTSGANVLTF.

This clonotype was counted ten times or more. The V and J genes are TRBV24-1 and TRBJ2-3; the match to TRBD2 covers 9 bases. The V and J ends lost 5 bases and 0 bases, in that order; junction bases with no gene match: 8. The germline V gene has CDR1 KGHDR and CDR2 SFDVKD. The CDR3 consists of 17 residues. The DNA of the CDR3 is TGTGCCACCAGTGGTCTAGCGGGGACCCCTAGCACAGATACGCAGTATTTT. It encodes CATSGLAGTPSTDTQYF.

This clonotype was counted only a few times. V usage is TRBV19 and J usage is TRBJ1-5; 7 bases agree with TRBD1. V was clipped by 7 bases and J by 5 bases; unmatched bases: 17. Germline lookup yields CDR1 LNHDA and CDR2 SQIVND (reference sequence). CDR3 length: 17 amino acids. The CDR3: CASKGALRQGLDQPQHF. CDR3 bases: TGTGCCAGTAAAGGAGCCCTCCGACAGGGATTGGATCAGCCCCAGCATTTT.

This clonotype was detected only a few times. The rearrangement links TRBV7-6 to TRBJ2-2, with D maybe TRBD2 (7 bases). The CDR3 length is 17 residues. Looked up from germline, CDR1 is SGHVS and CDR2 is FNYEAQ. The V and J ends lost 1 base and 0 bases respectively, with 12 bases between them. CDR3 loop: CASSLVSGGSNTGELFF. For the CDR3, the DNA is TGTGCCAGCAGCTTAGTGTCGGGGGGCTCGAACACCGGGGAGCTGTTTTTT.

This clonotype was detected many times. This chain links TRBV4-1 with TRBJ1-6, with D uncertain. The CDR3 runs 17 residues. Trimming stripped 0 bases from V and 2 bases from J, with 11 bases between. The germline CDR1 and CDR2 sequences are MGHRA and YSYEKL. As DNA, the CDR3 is TGCGCCAGCAGCCAAGAAAACAGAGTTACCTATAATTCACCCCTCCACTTT. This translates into CASSQENRVTYNSPLHF.

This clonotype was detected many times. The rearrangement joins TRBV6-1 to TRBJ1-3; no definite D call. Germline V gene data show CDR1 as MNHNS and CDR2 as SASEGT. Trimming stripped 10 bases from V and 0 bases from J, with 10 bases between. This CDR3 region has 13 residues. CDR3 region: CATQTTSGNTIYF. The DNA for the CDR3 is TGTGCCACCCAGACGACCTCTGGAAACACCATATATTTT.